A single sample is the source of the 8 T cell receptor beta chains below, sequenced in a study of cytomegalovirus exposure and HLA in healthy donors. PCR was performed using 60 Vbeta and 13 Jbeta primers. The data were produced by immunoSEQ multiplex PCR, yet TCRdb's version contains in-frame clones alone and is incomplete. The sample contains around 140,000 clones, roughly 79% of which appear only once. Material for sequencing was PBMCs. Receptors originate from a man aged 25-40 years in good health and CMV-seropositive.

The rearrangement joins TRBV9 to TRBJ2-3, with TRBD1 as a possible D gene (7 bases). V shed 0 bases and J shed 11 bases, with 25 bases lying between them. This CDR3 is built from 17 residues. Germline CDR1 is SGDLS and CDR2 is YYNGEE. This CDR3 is CASSVADGGQRSIEQYF. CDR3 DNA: TGTGCCAGCAGCGTAGCTGACGGGGGACAGCGGTCGATCGAGCAGTATTTT.

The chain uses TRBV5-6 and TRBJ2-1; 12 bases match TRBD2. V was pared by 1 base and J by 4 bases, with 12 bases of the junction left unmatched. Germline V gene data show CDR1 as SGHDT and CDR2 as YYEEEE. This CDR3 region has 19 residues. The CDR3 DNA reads TGTGCCAGCAGCTTGCCCCAGACTAGCGGGAGCGTCAGATACAATGAGCAGTTCTTC. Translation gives CASSLPQTSGSVRYNEQFF.

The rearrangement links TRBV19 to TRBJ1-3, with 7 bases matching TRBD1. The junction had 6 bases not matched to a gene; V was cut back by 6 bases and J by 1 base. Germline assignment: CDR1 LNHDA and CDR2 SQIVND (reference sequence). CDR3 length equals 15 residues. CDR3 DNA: TGTGCCAGTAGGACGACAGGGTGGTCTGGAAACACCATATATTTT. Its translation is CASRTTGWSGNTIYF.

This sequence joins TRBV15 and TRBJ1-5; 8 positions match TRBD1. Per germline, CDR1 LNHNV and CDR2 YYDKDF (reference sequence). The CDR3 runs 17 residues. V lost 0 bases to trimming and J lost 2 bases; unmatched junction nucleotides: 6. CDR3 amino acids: CATSREMDRVGNQPQHF. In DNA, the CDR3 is TGTGCCACCAGCAGAGAGATGGACAGGGTGGGCAATCAGCCCCAGCATTTT.

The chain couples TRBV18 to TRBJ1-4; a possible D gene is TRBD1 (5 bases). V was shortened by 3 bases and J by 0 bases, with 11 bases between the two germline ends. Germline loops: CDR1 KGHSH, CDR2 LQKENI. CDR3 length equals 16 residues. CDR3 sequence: CASSPRQPATNEKLFF. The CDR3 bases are TGTGCCAGCTCACCCAGACAGCCAGCAACTAATGAAAAACTGTTTTTT. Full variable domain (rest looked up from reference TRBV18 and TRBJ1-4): NAGVMQNPRHLVRRRGQEARLRCSPMKGHSHVYWYRQLPEEGLKFMVYLQKENIIDESGMPKERFSAEFPKEGPSILRIQQVVRGDSAAYFCASSPRQPATNEKLFFGSGTQLSVL.

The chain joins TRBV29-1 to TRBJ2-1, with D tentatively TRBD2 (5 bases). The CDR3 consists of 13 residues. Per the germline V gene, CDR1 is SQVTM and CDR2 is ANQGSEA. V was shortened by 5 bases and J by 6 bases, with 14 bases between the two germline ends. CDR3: CSVFAGALNEQFF. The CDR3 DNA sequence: TGCAGCGTTTTTGCGGGTGCCCTCAATGAGCAGTTCTTC.

CDR3 sequence: CASNFVANYGYTF. In DNA, the CDR3 is TGTGCCAGCAACTTTGTAGCTAACTATGGCTACACCTTC. The V gene is TRBV5-6, the J gene TRBJ1-2; no reliable D call. V lost 6 bases and J lost 0, with 9 bases in between. Germline V gene data show CDR1 as SGHDT and CDR2 as YYEEEE. The CDR3 is made up of 13 amino acids.

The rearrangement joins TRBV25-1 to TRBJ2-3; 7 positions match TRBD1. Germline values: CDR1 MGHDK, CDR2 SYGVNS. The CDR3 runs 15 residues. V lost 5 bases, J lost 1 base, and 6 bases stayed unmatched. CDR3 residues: CASSQTGFGTDTQYF. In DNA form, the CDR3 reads TGTGCCAGCAGTCAGACAGGGTTTGGCACAGATACGCAGTATTTT.